This T cell receptor (beta chain) appears in the sequencing data of a study of shared clonotypes between healthy human individuals. The overall study: A couple of female and a few male donors aged 18 to 49 were enrolled.

Sorted-subset replicate PCR reactions contained approximately 190 ng DNA, corresponding to approximately 30,000 T cell genomes. Generated by immunoSEQ multiplex PCR, the TCRdb table keeps only in-frame clones and is missing some. The table records hundreds of thousands of clones, 85% to 95% of them present only once. CDR1 is SGHAT and CDR2 is FQNNGV in the germline V gene. The CDR3 extends over 15 amino acids. V was pared by 0 bases and J by 4 bases, with 13 bases between. Study-level findings and limits: Against clonotypes common to all four donors, non-shared ones had lower generation probabilities.

It was CD45RO-negative cells, positively selected for CCR7, that made up naive CD8 cells, with terminally differentiated effector memory CD45RA+ cells excluded. As regards this clone: Its target is unknown.

Sequenced sample: naive CD8+ T cells sorted from blood. The chain links TRBV11-2 to TRBJ2-7; D unresolved. This TCR was recovered from a woman in her 30s in good health. The chain's CDR3 is CASSLEGRLRYEQYF. The CDR3, as DNA: TGTGCCAGCAGCTTAGAGGGCAGACTGAGGTACGAGCAGTACTTC.